This paragraph covers one TCR beta chain sequence. Its target is not known. The germline V and J ends were trimmed by 2 bases and 4 bases, with 17 bases remaining between them. CDR1 SGHTA and CDR2 FQGNSA come from the germline V gene. This CDR3 contains 16 residues. This specimen belongs to a study of shared clonotypes between healthy human individuals. The protocol was immunoSEQ multiplex PCR, while the TCRdb copy is restricted to in-frame clones and leaves out a portion. Among some 500,000 clones listed, around 80% were seen once. Roughly 89 million PBMCs served as the genomic DNA source for unsorted samples. Overall study findings and caveats: Only blood was sampled; tissue repertoires likely differ. There were few donors, and this limited the genetic and exposure-history diversity represented.

The specimen sequenced was PBMCs. The TCR sequence derives from a woman in her forties in good health. Some clones in this sample may be carry-over from other donors' samples. The rearrangement links TRBV7-2 to TRBJ1-2; D is uncertain. The CDR3 region has the DNA TGTGCCAGCAGCTTACGGTCAGGCCCTCTCGGCTATGGCTACACCTTC. Protein sequence: CASSLRSGPLGYGYTF.